The clone carrying this TCR beta chain turned up a few times. The sample originates from a study of lymphopenia after photon versus proton radiotherapy. Trimming left V 8 bases short and J 3 bases short, with 18 bases between. CDR1 and CDR2 from the germline V gene are MNHNY and SVGAGI (reference sequence). The CDR3 is 15 amino acids. Generated by immunoSEQ multiplex PCR, the TCRdb table keeps only in-frame clones and is missing some. The data hold more than 25,000 clones, with more than 75% observed a single time. The specimen was peripheral blood, collected from a patient treated with proton-based radiotherapy. This sequence joins TRBV6-6 and TRBJ2-3, with D perhaps matching TRBD2 (6 bases). The sequence was obtained from a woman aged 60-75 years with cholangiocarcinoma. Some clones in this sample may be carry-over from other donors' samples. The CDR3 reads CASGLTDRGTDTQYF. DNA of the CDR3: TGTGCCAGCGGCTTAACAGATCGGGGGACAGATACGCAGTATTTT.